A single sample gave rise to the 14 T cell receptor beta chains below, sequenced in a study of monozygotic twins with inflammatory bowel disease. TCRdb reprocessed the 5' RACE reads; each CDR3 protein has one entry and no DNA is given. The sample table includes about 150,000 distinct CDR3 sequences. Sequenced sample: blood. The receptors here all came from a human donor with ulcerative colitis or Crohn's disease, or a healthy co-twin of an affected twin (not recorded which).

The gene calls are TRBV7-2 and TRBJ2-7; the D gene TCRdb calls, TRBD2, cannot be checked with no DNA. CDR3 length: 15 amino acids. CDR1 and CDR2 (germline): SGHTA, FQGNSA. CDR3 in amino acids: CASSLDPGGSYEQYF.

This rearrangement joins TRBV20-1 to TRBJ2-1; TCRdb gives TRBD2 as the D gene, but with no DNA this cannot be confirmed. This CDR3 has 15 residues. Germline CDR1 is DFQATT and CDR2 is SNEGSKA (reference sequence). The CDR3 here is CSAIGTGRSYNEQFF.

The chain joins TRBV7-9 to TRBJ2-1; TCRdb proposes TRBD2, but this gene call is untestable without DNA. The CDR3 runs 16 residues. CDR1 is SEHNR, CDR2 FQNEAQ, per germline (reference sequence). This CDR3 is CASSWLASSSYNEQFF.

V gene TRBV10-3 combines with J gene TRBJ1-2; TCRdb calls TRBD1, which cannot be checked without DNA. This CDR3 comprises 14 residues. Germline CDR1 is ENHRY and CDR2 is SYGVKD. CDR3 region: CAISPGQGVDGYTF.

The chain employs TRBV13 and TRBJ2-7; TCRdb lists TRBD1, though no DNA is available to test this call. Germline-derived CDR1 and CDR2 are PRHDT and FYEKMQ (reference sequence). CDR3 length: 15 amino acids. CDR3 loop: CASSLDGRGLYEQYF.

V usage is TRBV30 and J usage is TRBJ2-7; without DNA, the TCRdb call of TRBD1 cannot be checked. The CDR3 consists of 13 residues. The V gene's germline CDR1 is GTSNPN and CDR2 SVGIG (reference sequence). The CDR3: CAWTTVSSYEQYF.

The CDR3 sequence is CASSLNRAPYEQYF. This chain uses TRBV18 with TRBJ2-7; TCRdb returns TRBD2, unconfirmable since there is no DNA. The CDR3 has 14 amino acids. Germline lookup yields CDR1 KGHSH and CDR2 LQKENI.

This chain joins TRBV5-1 and TRBJ2-7; TCRdb calls TRBD2, which cannot be checked without DNA. This CDR3 region has 15 residues. Germline loops: CDR1 SGHRS, CDR2 YFSETQ. This chain's CDR3 is CASSLLAGVSYEQYF.

The J gene is TRBJ2-7, the V gene TRBV28; TCRdb reports TRBD1, a call that lacks DNA to check it against. The CDR3 runs 14 residues. Germline V lookup: CDR1 MDHEN, CDR2 SYDVKM. The CDR3 sequence: CASKGAGYSYEQYF.

This chain links TRBV12-3 or TRBV12-4 with TRBJ2-3; TCRdb proposes TRBD2, but this gene call is untestable without DNA. The CDR3 has 16 amino acids. The CDR3 region is CASSLPLSGITDTQYF.

The gene calls are TRBV11-2 and TRBJ2-1; TCRdb's D gene call, TRBD1, goes unchecked for lack of DNA. This CDR3 spans 14 amino acids. The V gene's germline CDR1 is SGHAT and CDR2 FQNNGV. The CDR3 is CASSGQSSYNEQFF.

This rearrangement joins TRBV11-2 to TRBJ2-3. Germline CDR1 and CDR2: SGHAT and FQNNGV. The CDR3 loop spans 15 amino acids. CDR3 sequence: CASSPVNVNTDTQYF. Full variable domain (remainder filled in from reference TRBV11-2 and TRBJ2-3): EAGVAQSPRYKIIEKRQSVAFWCNPISGHATLYWYQQILGQGPKLLIQFQNNGVVDDSQLPKDRFSAERLKGVDSTLKIQPAKLEDSAVYLCASSPVNVNTDTQYFGPGTRLTVL.

The genes are TRBV18 and TRBJ2-7. CDR3 length equals 15 residues. Looked up from germline, CDR1 is KGHSH and CDR2 is LQKENI. CDR3 residues: CASSPPAGGLYEQYF.

This sequence joins TRBV5-1 and TRBJ1-2; the TCRdb call, TRBD1, lacks DNA for checking. The CDR3 loop spans 14 amino acids. Germline CDR1 is SGHRS and CDR2 is YFSETQ. CDR3 sequence: CASREGDSNYGYTF.